This T cell receptor (beta chain) was captured by sequencing in a study of cytomegalovirus exposure and HLA in healthy donors. Amplification used 60 Vbeta primers and 13 Jbeta primers. Repertoires were generated with immunoSEQ multiplex PCR, while TCRdb's copy carries only in-frame clones and drops some. The sample lists 110,000 or so clones; approximately 8.6% were seen once. Healthy bone marrow donors made up the donor group. Donors were ostensibly healthy at sampling, although undocumented immune exposures were probable. The length of the CDR3 is 13 residues. V lost 7 bases, J lost 3 bases, and 5 bases stayed unmatched. Germline V gives CDR1 LNHDA, CDR2 SQIVND (reference sequence).

The chain employs TRBV19 and TRBJ2-7; 8 nucleotides agree with TRBD2. The TCR originated in a woman in her 40s in good health and CMV-seropositive. Sequenced sample: PBMCs. CDR3 sequence reads: CASTNRGGYEQYF. CDR3 DNA sequence: TGTGCCAGTACCAATCGGGGGGGCTACGAGCAGTACTTC.